A single sample is the source of the 10 T cell receptor beta chains below, sequenced in a study of PD-1 blockade in classical Hodgkin lymphoma. As to time point: cycle 4 day 1 (C4D1), after less than 7 weeks of nivolumab. Each patient relapsed following autologous stem cell transplantation, and prior brentuximab vedotin exposure differed. The assay was immunoSEQ multiplex PCR, and TCRdb's table has in-frame clones only and misses some. This table holds about 89,000 clones, just over 90% found once. Sequenced here: peripheral blood mononuclear cells (PBMCs), sampled before the fourth cycle of nivolumab. These receptors were taken from a human donor with classical Hodgkin lymphoma.

The chain carries TRBV28 and TRBJ2-3; 7 bases match TRBD2. Germline V gene data show CDR1 as MDHEN and CDR2 as SYDVKM. V was clipped by 8 bases and J by 1 base; unmatched bases: 6. This CDR3 comprises 14 residues. Here the CDR3 reads CASALTSRTDTQYF. CDR3 nucleotides: TGTGCCAGCGCCCTGACTAGCCGCACAGATACGCAGTATTTT.

The chain joins TRBV14 to TRBJ2-1; D remains ambiguous. Trimming removed 0 bases from V and 15 bases from J, with 12 bases in between. The CDR3 runs 12 residues. CDR1 and CDR2 from the germline V gene are SGHDN and FVKESK. DNA for the CDR3: TGTGCCAGCAGCCAAGATCCGGTCCACGTGTTCTTC. Translated: CASSQDPVHVFF. The whole variable domain, filled in from reference TRBV14 and TRBJ2-1, reads EAGVTQFPSHSVIEKGQTVTLRCDPISGHDNLYWYRRVMGKEIKFLLHFVKESKQDESGMPNNRFLAERTGGTYSTLKVQPAELEDSGVYFCASSQDPVHVFFGPGTRLTVL.

This clone has a handful of counts. The chain combines TRBV6-1 with TRBJ2-7; no firm D call. Trimming cost V 4 bases and J 4 bases, with 11 bases left between them. The CDR3 loop spans 13 amino acids. Germline V lookup: CDR1 MNHNS, CDR2 SASEGT. The CDR3 protein is CASSGTAGYEQYF. CDR3 in DNA: TGTGCCAGCAGTGGGACGGCTGGTTACGAGCAGTACTTC.

The rearrangement joins TRBV14 to TRBJ2-5, with TRBD2 identical over 12 bases. Trimming took 1 base from V and 5 from J; bases not matched to a gene: 8. Germline V gene lookup returns CDR1 SGHDN and CDR2 FVKESK. There are 17 residues in the CDR3. CDR3 DNA sequence: TGTGCCAGCAGCCAAGGGGTGCTAGCGGGGGGGCCCGAGACCCAGTACTTC. Residues: CASSQGVLAGGPETQYF.

This rearrangement joins TRBV7-2 to TRBJ1-1; D is undetermined. Germline V gene lookup returns CDR1 SGHTA and CDR2 FQGNSA. V was clipped by 3 bases and J by 5 bases, with 4 bases between them. This CDR3 has 11 amino acids. DNA for the CDR3: TGTGCCAGCAGCTTGGGAACTGAAGCTTTCTTT. This encodes CASSLGTEAFF. The variable domain in full, with the rest retrieved from reference TRBV7-2 and TRBJ1-1, is GAGVSQSPSNKVTEKGKDVELRCDPISGHTALYWYRQSLGQGLEFLIYFQGNSAPDKSGLPSDRFSAERTGGSVSTLTIQRTQQEDSAVYLCASSLGTEAFFGQGTRLTVV.

The V call is TRBV18, the J call TRBJ2-2; D unresolved. Germline V CDR1 and CDR2: KGHSH, LQKENI. This CDR3 is 15 amino acids long. The V gene lost 3 bases and the J gene lost 0 bases, with 8 bases spanning the gap. CDR3 in DNA: TGTGCCAGCTCACCTCATATCACGAACACCGGGGAGCTGTTTTTT. Amino acid sequence: CASSPHITNTGELFF. Based on the CDR3 plus reference TRBV18 and TRBJ2-2, the full variable domain is NAGVMQNPRHLVRRRGQEARLRCSPMKGHSHVYWYRQLPEEGLKFMVYLQKENIIDESGMPKERFSAEFPKEGPSILRIQQVVRGDSAAYFCASSPHITNTGELFFGEGSRLTVL.

The rearrangement links TRBV21-1 to TRBJ2-1; the tabulated D call, TRBD1, remains unverified against the DNA. TRBV21-1 is an annotated pseudogene. CDR3 size: 15 residues. CDR3 bases: TGTGCCAGCAGCAAAGTAGGGGGCGCCTACAATGAGCAGTTCTTC. This sequence encodes CASSKVGGAYNEQFF.

The V gene is TRBV5-4, the J gene TRBJ2-4; the D gene is possibly TRBD2 (6 bases). V lost 3 bases to trimming and J lost 6 bases, with 13 bases between them. The CDR3 consists of 14 residues. The germline gives CDR1 SGHNT, CDR2 YYREEE (reference sequence). CDR3 region: CASSSRGSGNIQYF. CDR3 sequence (DNA): TGTGCCAGCAGCTCCCGGGGGAGCGGAAACATTCAGTACTTC. Looking up the rest from reference TRBV5-4 and TRBJ2-4 gives the full variable domain: ETGVTQSPTHLIKTRGQQVTLRCSSQSGHNTVSWYQQALGQGPQFIFQYYREEENGRGNFPPRFSGLQFPNYSSELNVNALELDDSALYLCASSSRGSGNIQYFGAGTRLSVL.

DNA of the CDR3: TGTGCCAGCAGGTGGAGAACTGAAGCTTTCTTT. Its protein is CASRWRTEAFF. The chain is built from TRBV27 and TRBJ1-1; no definite D call. Germline V gene sequence: CDR1 MNHEY, CDR2 SMNVEV (reference sequence). The CDR3 extends over 11 amino acids. V lost 6 bases to trimming and J lost 5 bases, with 7 bases between them.

This clone was counted a single time. The J gene is TRBJ1-1, the V gene TRBV7-6; weak D call: TRBD1 (6 bases). Deletions cut 5 bases from V and 3 bases from J, with 16 bases between. The CDR3 is made up of 15 amino acids. Germline CDR1 reads SGHVS; CDR2 reads FNYEAQ. Here the CDR3 DNA reads TGTGCCAGCAGCAAATGGGCAGGGGCGGACACTGAAGCTTTCTTT. Its translation: CASSKWAGADTEAFF.